This T cell receptor beta chain originates from a study of T cell responses to AZD1222 COVID-19 vaccine. Some clones are missing from TCRdb's copy, which holds only in-frame ones; the method was immunoSEQ multiplex PCR. The data contain 90,000 to 120,000 clones, 87% of them singletons. Between the trimmed V and J ends, which lost 3 bases and 6 bases, there was a span of 17 bases. Germline V gene sequence: CDR1 LNHDA, CDR2 SQIVND (reference sequence). CDR3 length: 15 amino acids. Specimen: peripheral blood, collected 28 days after the second AZD1222 dose. The receptor comes from an adult who received the AZD1222 COVID-19 vaccine. The chain uses TRBV19 and TRBJ1-1; a possible D gene is TRBD1 (5 bases). The CDR3: CASSMVGGTMAEAFF. Written as DNA, the CDR3 is TGTGCCAGTAGTATGGTGGGGGGTACAATGGCTGAAGCTTTCTTT.